The 23 T cell receptor beta chains reported below all come from one sample, sequenced in a study of cytomegalovirus exposure and HLA in healthy donors (dated 2017 in TCRdb). Preparation of the library involved the immunoSEQ multiplex PCR assay. The clones in this table, taken by TCRdb from immuneACCESS, are in-frame only. Not every clone is retained; where verified, under half of the shortfall comes from an unresolved V gene, and the cause of the rest is unknown. The sample profile shows 120,000 to 150,000 clones; approximately 87% of them were found once. The top ten clonotypes cover 2.5% to 3.5% of the sample. Sequencing was performed on PBMCs. These receptors were obtained from a man aged 18 to 30 in good health and CMV-seronegative.

The rearrangement joins TRBV11-2 to TRBJ2-2; D unresolved. V was trimmed by 4 bases and J by 4 bases, leaving 10 bases between them. CDR1 is SGHAT, CDR2 FQNNGV, per germline. The CDR3 has 14 amino acids. CDR3 amino acids: CASSSRTGTGELFF. CDR3 nucleotides: TGTGCCAGCAGCTCACGAACCGGCACCGGGGAGCTGTTTTTT.

V gene TRBV6-5 combines with J gene TRBJ2-7; possibly TRBD1 for D (5 bases). Germline-derived CDR1 and CDR2 are MNHEY and SVGAGI. This CDR3 comprises 13 residues. Trimming stripped 7 bases from V and 2 bases from J, with 12 bases between. The CDR3 nucleotides read TGTGCCAGCACCCTCCCAGGGACCTACGAGCAGTACTTC. It codes for CASTLPGTYEQYF.

The rearrangement joins TRBV28 to TRBJ2-7; D is perhaps TRBD2 (6 bases). The CDR3 has 14 amino acids. Germline CDR1 is MDHEN and CDR2 is SYDVKM. The V end was cut by 4 bases, the J end by 2 bases, with 12 bases between. CDR3 loop: CASSSRGYTYEQYF. In DNA form, the CDR3 reads TGTGCCAGCAGTTCCCGGGGGTATACCTACGAGCAGTACTTC.

V is TRBV6-5 and J is TRBJ2-2; D is uncertain. Germline values: CDR1 MNHEY, CDR2 SVGAGI. There are 13 residues in the CDR3. V was cut by 6 bases and J by 10 bases, with 15 bases left in between. In nucleotides, the CDR3 is TGTGCCAGCAGCCGCCCCGAGAAGTTGGAGCTGTTTTTT. It is translated as CASSRPEKLELFF.

This chain connects TRBV9 to TRBJ1-3, with no clear D. This CDR3 spans 17 amino acids. V shed 0 bases and J shed 0 bases, with 13 bases lying between them. Germline loops: CDR1 SGDLS, CDR2 YYNGEE. The CDR3 region has the DNA TGTGCCAGCAGCGTAGGGGCCAGATTAAGCTCTGGAAACACCATATATTTT. Protein sequence: CASSVGARLSSGNTIYF.

The V call is TRBV4-3, the J call TRBJ2-7; tentatively, D is TRBD1 (6 bases). The CDR3 is made up of 15 amino acids. The germline gives CDR1 LGHNA, CDR2 YSLEER. Trimming shortened V by 0 bases and J by 0 bases, and 9 bases separated the two germline ends. CDR3 region: CASSQDLDSSYEQYF. CDR3 in DNA: TGCGCCAGCAGCCAAGATCTGGACAGCTCCTACGAGCAGTACTTC.

V gene TRBV5-4 combines with J gene TRBJ2-7; 11 bases are a match to TRBD2. This CDR3 is 15 amino acids long. With V trimmed by 3 bases and J by 8 bases, 10 bases remained unmatched. Germline V gene lookup returns CDR1 SGHNT and CDR2 YYREEE (reference sequence). The CDR3 sequence is CASSSPLAGAAKQYF. CDR3 in DNA: TGTGCCAGCAGCTCCCCACTAGCGGGGGCTGCCAAGCAGTACTTC.

In this sample, this clone turned up a few times. The CDR3 sequence: CASSVVMGGEQYF. Here the CDR3 DNA reads TGTGCCAGCAGCGTAGTCATGGGGGGCGAGCAGTACTTC. This chain joins TRBV9 and TRBJ2-7; D is perhaps TRBD2 (6 bases). This CDR3 has 13 residues. Germline V gene lookup returns CDR1 SGDLS and CDR2 YYNGEE. Trimming shortened V by 0 bases and J by 6 bases, and 10 bases separated the two germline ends.

The rearrangement joins TRBV5-1 to TRBJ2-7; 12 bases agree with TRBD1. CDR3 length: 15 amino acids. Germline loops: CDR1 SGHRS, CDR2 YFSETQ. The junction had 9 bases not matched to a gene; V was cut back by 4 bases and J by 7 bases. CDR3 in DNA: TGCGCCAGCAGCATCCCGGGACAGGGGGCGTGGGAGCAGTACTTC. Protein: CASSIPGQGAWEQYF.

As concerns this clone: One end of the junction does not line up with germline, which may come from a read error. This chain joins TRBV6-7 and TRBJ2-7; D unclear. TRBV6-7 is treated as an ORF (open reading frame) with a function not yet certain. The CDR3 covers 13 residues. DNA of the CDR3: TGTGCCAGCAGCGGCTCGGAGTCCTCCGAGCAGTACTTC. It yields the protein CASSGSESSEQYF.

Notes on this clone: Other DNA sequences of this sample code for an identical CDR3. The CDR3 loop is CASSADRGYEQYF. The CDR3 nucleotides are TGTGCCAGCAGCGCGGACAGGGGCTACGAGCAGTACTTC. J is TRBJ2-7 and V is TRBV7-8; TRBD1 aligns across 9 bases. After removal of 5 bases from V and 3 bases from J, the junction contained 2 bases not matched to a gene. This CDR3 has 13 residues. Germline V lookup: CDR1 SGHVS, CDR2 FQNEAQ.

This clone was picked up one time. The chain is built from TRBV28 and TRBJ2-7, with D maybe TRBD2 (5 bases). This CDR3 spans 12 amino acids. The germline gives CDR1 MDHEN, CDR2 SYDVKM. Trimming removed 5 bases from V and 3 bases from J, with 8 bases in between. The CDR3 sequence is CASSGRGYEQYF. The CDR3 DNA follows: TGTGCCAGCAGTGGTCGGGGCTACGAGCAGTACTTC.

CDR3 sequence reads: CASTPYRDLFTEAFF. CDR3 nucleotides: TGTGCCAGCACTCCATACCGAGATTTGTTTACTGAAGCTTTCTTT. The chain links TRBV28 to TRBJ1-1; D not certain. V dropped 7 bases and J dropped 5 bases, with 20 bases sitting between them. Germline-derived CDR1 and CDR2 are MDHEN and SYDVKM. The CDR3 is made up of 15 amino acids.

V gene TRBV6-6 combines with J gene TRBJ2-1; a weak D match, TRBD2 (6 bases). The CDR3 contains 15 residues. Germline lookup yields CDR1 MNHNY and CDR2 SVGAGI (reference sequence). The V gene lost 8 bases and the J gene lost 1 base, with 15 bases spanning the gap. The CDR3 spells CASGKRDLSYNEQFF. CDR3 bases: TGTGCCAGCGGTAAAAGGGACTTATCCTACAATGAGCAGTTCTTC.

The J gene is TRBJ2-3, the V gene TRBV9, with no clear D. Germline CDR1 and CDR2: SGDLS and YYNGEE. CDR3 length: 12 residues. V was cut by 3 bases and J by 5 bases, with 7 bases left in between. As DNA, the CDR3 is TGTGCCAGCAGCGCTTCGGGAGATACGCAGTATTTT. It encodes CASSASGDTQYF. The whole variable domain, filled in from reference TRBV9 and TRBJ2-3, reads DSGVTQTPKHLITATGQRVTLRCSPRSGDLSVYWYQQSLDQGLQFLIQYYNGEERAKGNILERFSAQQFPDLHSELNLSSLELGDSALYFCASSASGDTQYFGPGTRLTVL.

This sequence joins TRBV13 and TRBJ2-7; D is perhaps TRBD1 (6 bases). This CDR3 region has 15 residues. Germline V gives CDR1 PRHDT, CDR2 FYEKMQ (reference sequence). V lost 4 bases to trimming and J lost 7 bases, with 20 bases between them. CDR3 in DNA: TGTGCCAGCAGCTCCCACAGGGTCCAATGGGGTGAGCAGTACTTC. Its translation: CASSSHRVQWGEQYF.

The rearrangement uses TRBV7-2 and TRBJ2-7; D may be TRBD1 (5 bases). CDR3 size: 15 residues. The germline V gene has CDR1 SGHTA and CDR2 FQGNSA. V lost 5 bases, J lost 7 bases, and 21 bases lay in between. CDR3 bases: TGTGCCAGCAGCCCAGTCGCCAGGGCCGGGCGGGAGCAGTACTTC. Its translation is CASSPVARAGREQYF.

The V call is TRBV13, the J call TRBJ2-1; D is unresolved. Germline lookup yields CDR1 PRHDT and CDR2 FYEKMQ (reference sequence). This CDR3 spans 14 amino acids. Trimming removed 2 bases from V and 6 bases from J, with 11 bases in between. The CDR3 region is CASSLYQVTNEQFF. CDR3 DNA sequence: TGTGCCAGCAGCTTATATCAGGTTACCAATGAGCAGTTCTTC. Variable domain in full (rest from reference TRBV13 and TRBJ2-1): AAGVIQSPRHLIKEKRETATLKCYPIPRHDTVYWYQQGPGQDPQFLISFYEKMQSDKGSIPDRFSAQQFSDYHSELNMSSLELGDSALYFCASSLYQVTNEQFFGPGTRLTVL.

V gene TRBV14 combines with J gene TRBJ2-7; tentative D call: TRBD1 (5 bases). CDR1 SGHDN and CDR2 FVKESK come from the germline V gene. Trimming took 5 bases from V and 4 from J, leaving 12 bases between them. This CDR3 has 13 residues. DNA for the CDR3: TGTGCCAGCAGCGTCCAGGGAAGGTACGAGCAGTACTTC. The encoded protein is CASSVQGRYEQYF.

This chain connects TRBV7-2 to TRBJ1-1; a weak D match, TRBD1 (6 bases). Per the germline V gene, CDR1 is SGHTA and CDR2 is FQGNSA. CDR3 length: 15 amino acids. V shed 1 base and J shed 3 bases, with 12 bases lying between them. In DNA, the CDR3 is TGTGCCAGCAGCTTAGTTGGGGGCGGCGACACTGAAGCTTTCTTT. It codes for CASSLVGGGDTEAFF.

V and J are TRBV6-6 and TRBJ2-7; D might be TRBD2 (6 bases). V was clipped by 2 bases and J by 5 bases, with 16 bases between them. The CDR3 length is 15 residues. CDR1 is MNHNY, CDR2 SVGAGI, per germline (reference sequence). CDR3 bases: TGTGCCAGCAGTTACGATGCGGGAAGGTCCCACGAGCAGTACTTC. It yields the protein CASSYDAGRSHEQYF.

The chain links TRBV7-9 to TRBJ2-7; D is unresolved. The V and J ends lost 5 bases and 10 bases respectively, with 21 bases between them. This CDR3 contains 14 residues. Germline V gene data show CDR1 as SEHNR and CDR2 as FQNEAQ (reference sequence). The CDR3 loop reads CASSLPGALQYQYF. DNA for the CDR3: TGTGCCAGCAGCCTTCCAGGCGCCCTCCAGTATCAGTACTTC.

The chain joins TRBV5-6 to TRBJ2-7; D call uncertain. The CDR3 is made up of 14 amino acids. In germline, CDR1 is SGHDT, CDR2 YYEEEE. Deletions cut 0 bases from V and 3 bases from J, with 10 bases between. The CDR3 DNA is TGTGCCAGCAGCTTGGGGCTCAATGTCTACGAGCAGTACTTC. It is translated as CASSLGLNVYEQYF.